These T cell receptor beta chains were read from a single sample in a study of blood T cell repertoires in COVID-19. Sequenced by immunoSEQ multiplex PCR; TCRdb stores in-frame clones only, minus some. The sample yields 450,000 to 500,000 clones, roughly 88% seen once. The specimen was peripheral blood. The receptors originated from a human donor in a cohort sampled during active COVID-19. Each CDR3 is given with its conserved first and last residue. The D gene is left open where the match is weak. Only some rows state a clone size, as once, few, many or a class for expanded clones.

>TRBJ2-1|TRBD2|TRBV4-1|once
TGCGCCAGCAGCCAAGGGCGCGGGAGGATCGACAATGAGCAGTTCTTC
CASSQGRGRIDNEQFF
>TRBJ2-7|-|TRBV4-1|-
TGCGCCAGCAGCCAAGCCACTAGCAGCTCCTACGAGCAGTACTTC
CASSQATSSSYEQYF
>TRBJ2-7|-|TRBV5-1|-
TGCGCCAGCAGACCACTCCAGGGTCTCTACGAGCAGTACTTC
CASRPLQGLYEQYF
>TRBJ2-3|TRBD2|TRBV6-1|few
TGTGCCAGCAGTGTAAGGACTAGCGGGAGTGTTGGAGATACGCAGTATTTT
CASSVRTSGSVGDTQYF
>TRBJ1-4|-|TRBV5-1|-
TGCGCCAGCAGCTTGGCGGGGATCTTTAATGAAAAACTGTTTTTT
CASSLAGIFNEKLFF
>TRBJ1-3|TRBD1|TRBV30|-
TGTGCCTGGAGTCCCGGGACAGTCTCTGGAAACACCATATATTTT
CAWSPGTVSGNTIYF
>TRBJ1-2|TRBD1|TRBV6-2/TRBV6-3|-
TGTGCCAGCAGTGCCGGGACAGGGAGAGGCTACACCTTC
CASSAGTGRGYTF
>TRBJ2-7|TRBD1|TRBV7-2|-
TGTGCCAGCAGCCCCGGGACAGGGGCCCCCTACGAGCAGTACTTC
CASSPGTGAPYEQYF
>TRBJ2-1|TRBD2|TRBV5-1|-
TGCGCCACCTCACGAGCGGGAGATGAGCAGTTCTTC
CATSRAGDEQFF
>TRBJ1-6|TRBD1|TRBV4-3|-
TGCGCCAGCAGCCAAGGTGTTAGACAGGGGGGCCGCTCCTATAATTCACCCCTCCACTTT
CASSQGVRQGGRSYNSPLHF
>TRBJ2-3|-|TRBV7-8|-
TGTGCCAGCAGCTCTACCCCCGCCTCGGGTGTTGGCACAGATACGCAGTATTTT
CASSSTPASGVGTDTQYF
>TRBJ2-1|TRBD2|TRBV9|-
TGTGCCAGCAGCGTTTCCGGGACTAGCGGGATGAATGAGCAGTTCTTC
CASSVSGTSGMNEQFF
>TRBJ1-5|-|TRBV19|-
TGTGCCAGTAGCGGGATGGGGAATCAGCCCCAGCATTTT
CASSGMGNQPQHF
>TRBJ1-1|TRBD1|TRBV5-1|-
TGCGCCAGCAGCACAACCACAGGGGGCAACACTGAAGCTTTCTTT
CASSTTTGGNTEAFF
>TRBJ1-1|TRBD1|TRBV7-9|-
TGTGCCAGCAGCAAGGGACAGGAGAACACTGAAGCTTTCTTT
CASSKGQENTEAFF
>TRBJ2-5|TRBD2|TRBV6-5|-
TGTGCCAGCAGAGCGGGAGGGCCGGTAGAGACCCAGTACTTC
CASRAGGPVETQYF
>TRBJ2-1|-|TRBV7-2|-
TGTGCCAGCAGCTTACCGGGTCCGGGTTACAATGAGCAGTTCTTC
CASSLPGPGYNEQFF
>TRBJ2-3|TRBD1|TRBV25-1|-
TGTGCCAGCAGTAGACGACAGGGGGCAACAGATACGCAGTATTTT
CASSRRQGATDTQYF
>TRBJ2-7|TRBD2|TRBV19|-
TGTGCCAGTAGTATGGACGGGAGGGCCGAAGAGCAGTACTTC
CASSMDGRAEEQYF
>TRBJ1-1|-|TRBV19|few
TGTGCCAGTAGGGGGCATGTGTACACTGAAGCTTTCTTT
CASRGHVYTEAFF
>TRBJ2-5|TRBD2|TRBV24-1|-
TGTGCCACCTCTTCACGGGGGGTACGAGAGACCCAGTACTTC
CATSSRGVRETQYF
>TRBJ2-3|-|TRBV29-1|-
TGCAGCGTACAGGGCGGCACAGATACGCAGTATTTT
CSVQGGTDTQYF
>TRBJ1-1|-|TRBV6-5|-
TGTGCCAGCAGTCCCTATGGGGCCCGGACTGAAGCTTTCTTT
CASSPYGARTEAFF